This is a list of T cell receptor beta chains from one sample in a study of regulatory T cells in long-lasting Graves disease. TCRdb ran MiXCR on the multiplex PCR reads and lists one entry per CDR3 protein. The sample yields around 500,000 distinct CDR3 sequences, roughly 20% seen once. The sample here was peripheral blood mononuclear cells (PBMCs), taken when the disease was refractory, from a patient treated with antithyroid drugs. The receptors stem from a female donor with Graves disease. Each CDR3 is given with its conserved first and last residue. Each record gives: clone size, V gene, D gene, J gene, CDR3 DNA, CDR3 protein. A D gene is named only where the DNA matches it firmly. Size is stated for part of the rows, as once, few or many counts, or as a class when the clone is expanded.

clone_size: .; v_call: TRBV3-1; d_call: TRBD1; j_call: TRBJ2-7; cdr3_nt: TGTGCCAGCAGCCAGGCCGGGACAGGGGTCTCCTACGAGCAGTACTTC; cdr3_aa: CASSQAGTGVSYEQYF
clone_size: few; v_call: TRBV4-3; d_call: .; j_call: TRBJ2-7; cdr3_nt: TGCGCCAGCAGCCAAGACTCAGGGGACGAGCAGTACTTC; cdr3_aa: CASSQDSGDEQYF
clone_size: many; v_call: TRBV27; d_call: .; j_call: TRBJ2-5; cdr3_nt: TGTGCCAGCAGTTACGGGGTGTCGGGGACCCAGTACTTC; cdr3_aa: CASSYGVSGTQYF
clone_size: .; v_call: TRBV19; d_call: .; j_call: TRBJ2-6; cdr3_nt: TGTGCCACTGCCCTCTCTGGGGCCAACGTCCTGACTTTC; cdr3_aa: CATALSGANVLTF
clone_size: few; v_call: TRBV29-1; d_call: .; j_call: TRBJ1-1; cdr3_nt: TGCAGCGTTGCGGACAGACAGGACACTGAAGCTTTCTTT; cdr3_aa: CSVADRQDTEAFF
clone_size: many; v_call: TRBV7-2; d_call: .; j_call: TRBJ2-5; cdr3_nt: TGTGCCAGCAGCTTAGCGGCGGGTATGGGAGAGACCCAGTACTTC; cdr3_aa: CASSLAAGMGETQYF
clone_size: once; v_call: TRBV6-1; d_call: .; j_call: TRBJ1-1; cdr3_nt: TGTGCCAGCAGCCACCAGGGGATGCGGACTGAAGCTTTCTTT; cdr3_aa: CASSHQGMRTEAFF
clone_size: .; v_call: TRBV20-1; d_call: .; j_call: TRBJ2-7; cdr3_nt: TGCAGTGCTAGTCCCTCAGGGTTCAGCTACGAGCAGTACTTC; cdr3_aa: CSASPSGFSYEQYF
clone_size: many; v_call: TRBV2; d_call: .; j_call: TRBJ1-1; cdr3_nt: TGTGCCAGCAGTGAAATCAGTCGGGACACTGAAGCTTTCTTT; cdr3_aa: CASSEISRDTEAFF
clone_size: few; v_call: TRBV16; d_call: .; j_call: TRBJ2-7; cdr3_nt: TGTGCCAGCAGGAGGGGCCTAACCTACGAGCAGTACTTC; cdr3_aa: CASRRGLTYEQYF
clone_size: many; v_call: TRBV20-1; d_call: TRBD1; j_call: TRBJ2-7; cdr3_nt: TGCAGTGCCCACCTACAGGGGGCGGTGTGGGGTCACGAGCAGTACTTC; cdr3_aa: CSAHLQGAVWGHEQYF
clone_size: .; v_call: TRBV5-1; d_call: TRBD2; j_call: TRBJ2-5; cdr3_nt: TGCGCCAGCAGCCCACTAGCGGCGGGGGAGACCCAGTACTTC; cdr3_aa: CASSPLAAGETQYF
clone_size: many; v_call: TRBV6-5; d_call: .; j_call: TRBJ2-7; cdr3_nt: TGTGCCAGCAGTTACGAATCGGGGGACTACGAGCAGTACTTC; cdr3_aa: CASSYESGDYEQYF
clone_size: many; v_call: TRBV12-3/TRBV12-4; d_call: .; j_call: TRBJ2-2; cdr3_nt: TGTGCCAGCAGTTTATACTCAGGGGAGCTGTTTTTT; cdr3_aa: CASSLYSGELFF
clone_size: .; v_call: TRBV28; d_call: TRBD1; j_call: TRBJ1-2; cdr3_nt: TGTGCCAGCAGTCCGGACAGGGGGCTACGCTATGGCTACACCTTC; cdr3_aa: CASSPDRGLRYGYTF
clone_size: .; v_call: TRBV7-2; d_call: .; j_call: TRBJ2-7; cdr3_nt: TGTGCCAGCAGTATAGACCCACAATACTCCTACGAGCAGTACTTC; cdr3_aa: CASSIDPQYSYEQYF
clone_size: once; v_call: TRBV19; d_call: .; j_call: TRBJ2-7; cdr3_nt: TGTGCCAGTAGTACCGCGGGGCGGCCCGGCTACGAGCAGTACTTC; cdr3_aa: CASSTAGRPGYEQYF
clone_size: few; v_call: TRBV19; d_call: .; j_call: TRBJ1-2; cdr3_nt: TGTGCCAGTAGTCCCCCCTCGGGCACTTCCTACTATGGCTACACCTTC; cdr3_aa: CASSPPSGTSYYGYTF
clone_size: many; v_call: TRBV11-2; d_call: TRBD1; j_call: TRBJ1-4; cdr3_nt: TGTGCCAGCAGCTCAGGGGGAGAAAAACTGTTTTTT; cdr3_aa: CASSSGGEKLFF
clone_size: few; v_call: TRBV30; d_call: .; j_call: TRBJ1-1; cdr3_nt: TGTGCCTGGAGTGTAGGGTCGGGCAACACTGAAGCTTTCTTT; cdr3_aa: CAWSVGSGNTEAFF
clone_size: .; v_call: TRBV5-4; d_call: .; j_call: TRBJ1-5; cdr3_nt: TGTGCCAGCAGCTTGGAGAAGTATCAGCCCCAGCATTTT; cdr3_aa: CASSLEKYQPQHF
clone_size: .; v_call: TRBV5-6; d_call: .; j_call: TRBJ2-4; cdr3_nt: TGTGCCAGCAGCTTGGGGGCAATGAGAAACATTCAGTACTTC; cdr3_aa: CASSLGAMRNIQYF
clone_size: .; v_call: TRBV11-2; d_call: .; j_call: TRBJ1-1; cdr3_nt: TGTGCCAGCAGCTTTCGGATGGGCGGGAACACTGAAGCTTTCTTT; cdr3_aa: CASSFRMGGNTEAFF
clone_size: once; v_call: TRBV27; d_call: .; j_call: TRBJ2-4; cdr3_nt: TGTGCCAGCATTGGGGTTGCCAAAAACATTCAGTACTTC; cdr3_aa: CASIGVAKNIQYF
clone_size: many; v_call: TRBV2; d_call: .; j_call: TRBJ2-7; cdr3_nt: TGTGCCAGCAGGGAGGACTTTTCGTCCGAGCAGTACTTC; cdr3_aa: CASREDFSSEQYF
clone_size: .; v_call: TRBV12-3/TRBV12-4; d_call: .; j_call: TRBJ2-1; cdr3_nt: TGTGCCAGCAGCCAAACCCTATGGCAGACAAATCGGAATGAGCAGTTCTTC; cdr3_aa: CASSQTLWQTNRNEQFF
clone_size: many; v_call: TRBV6-2/TRBV6-3; d_call: .; j_call: TRBJ2-5; cdr3_nt: TGTGCCAGCAGTTATGGGGGGCACGAAGAGACCCAGTACTTC; cdr3_aa: CASSYGGHEETQYF
clone_size: few; v_call: TRBV6-1; d_call: .; j_call: TRBJ1-3; cdr3_nt: TGTGCCAGCAGTCCACAGTGGGGAAACACCATATATTTT; cdr3_aa: CASSPQWGNTIYF
clone_size: .; v_call: TRBV2; d_call: TRBD1; j_call: TRBJ2-3; cdr3_nt: TGTGCCAGCAACTCGGACAGGGGAGTGGATACGCAGTATTTT; cdr3_aa: CASNSDRGVDTQYF
clone_size: .; v_call: TRBV6-2/TRBV6-3; d_call: .; j_call: TRBJ2-1; cdr3_nt: TGTGCCAGCAGTTCGCACCTATCGACCTACAATGAGCAGTTCTTC; cdr3_aa: CASSSHLSTYNEQFF
clone_size: .; v_call: TRBV9; d_call: .; j_call: TRBJ1-5; cdr3_nt: TGTGCCAGCAGCGTAGGCCCTAGCAATCAGCCCCAGCATTTT; cdr3_aa: CASSVGPSNQPQHF
clone_size: many; v_call: TRBV6-5; d_call: .; j_call: TRBJ1-5; cdr3_nt: TGTGCCAGCAGTTACAGACAGGCTAGCAATCAGCCCCAGCATTTT; cdr3_aa: CASSYRQASNQPQHF
clone_size: many; v_call: TRBV7-3; d_call: .; j_call: TRBJ2-2; cdr3_nt: TGTGCCCCCGGCCGGGGAGGCAACACCGGGGAGCTGTTTTTT; cdr3_aa: CAPGRGGNTGELFF
clone_size: many; v_call: TRBV28; d_call: .; j_call: TRBJ1-1; cdr3_nt: TGTGCCAATTCGGGAGGGGCGCTACCAGCTTTCTTT; cdr3_aa: CANSGGALPAFF
clone_size: .; v_call: TRBV29-1; d_call: .; j_call: TRBJ2-1; cdr3_nt: TGCAGCGTTGGAATTAGAGTTGACTACAATGAGCAGTTCTTC; cdr3_aa: CSVGIRVDYNEQFF
clone_size: many; v_call: TRBV15; d_call: .; j_call: TRBJ1-2; cdr3_nt: TGTGCCACCAGCATAGATTCGGGGGGAGACTATGGCTACACCTTC; cdr3_aa: CATSIDSGGDYGYTF
clone_size: .; v_call: TRBV6-2/TRBV6-3; d_call: .; j_call: TRBJ1-5; cdr3_nt: TGTGCCAGCAGTGTACGGGGGGGTACTAGCAATCAGCCCCAGCATTTT; cdr3_aa: CASSVRGGTSNQPQHF
clone_size: .; v_call: TRBV12-3/TRBV12-4; d_call: .; j_call: TRBJ2-6; cdr3_nt: TGTGCCAGCAGTTTAGCGCTCGGCCTTACCCCCTCTGGGGCCAACGTCCTGACTTTC; cdr3_aa: CASSLALGLTPSGANVLTF
clone_size: many; v_call: TRBV20-1; d_call: .; j_call: TRBJ2-5; cdr3_nt: TGCAGTGCAGCCCAAGAGACCCAGTACTTC; cdr3_aa: CSAAQETQYF
clone_size: .; v_call: TRBV28; d_call: .; j_call: TRBJ2-2; cdr3_nt: TGTGCCAGCAGCTCCCTTTACGGACGCTCCACCGGGGAGCTGTTTTTT; cdr3_aa: CASSSLYGRSTGELFF
clone_size: many; v_call: TRBV7-3; d_call: TRBD1; j_call: TRBJ2-2; cdr3_nt: TGTGCCAGCAGCCCCGACAGGGGAGGCACCGGGGAGCTGTTTTTT; cdr3_aa: CASSPDRGGTGELFF
clone_size: .; v_call: TRBV14; d_call: .; j_call: TRBJ2-7; cdr3_nt: TGTGCCAACAGCCAGTCTTGGGTGCAGTACTTC; cdr3_aa: CANSQSWVQYF
clone_size: .; v_call: TRBV27; d_call: .; j_call: TRBJ1-4; cdr3_nt: TGTGCCAGCAGAGCGACCAGGGGAGCTAATGAAAAACTGTTTTTT; cdr3_aa: CASRATRGANEKLFF
clone_size: few; v_call: TRBV6-1; d_call: .; j_call: TRBJ1-2; cdr3_nt: TGTGCCAGCCTTCAGGACTATGGCTACACCTTC; cdr3_aa: CASLQDYGYTF
clone_size: .; v_call: TRBV19; d_call: .; j_call: TRBJ2-2; cdr3_nt: TGTGCCAGTAGTATTGTGAGTCTGGGAACCGGGGAGCTGTTTTTT; cdr3_aa: CASSIVSLGTGELFF
clone_size: few; v_call: TRBV3-1; d_call: .; j_call: TRBJ2-2; cdr3_nt: TGTGCCAGCAGCCAAGTAGCCACCGGGGAGCTGTTTTTT; cdr3_aa: CASSQVATGELFF
clone_size: .; v_call: TRBV29-1; d_call: TRBD2; j_call: TRBJ2-1; cdr3_nt: TGCAGCGTGGCGGGACTAGCGGGAGACGAGCAGTTCTTC; cdr3_aa: CSVAGLAGDEQFF
clone_size: many; v_call: TRBV4-3; d_call: .; j_call: TRBJ1-2; cdr3_nt: TGCGCCAGCAGCCAAGGGGGTTTAGGGGGATATGGCTACACCTTC; cdr3_aa: CASSQGGLGGYGYTF
clone_size: .; v_call: TRBV30; d_call: .; j_call: TRBJ1-1; cdr3_nt: TGTGCCTGGAGTATCCCCGGACCTTTCAAGAACACTGAAGCTTTCTTT; cdr3_aa: CAWSIPGPFKNTEAFF
clone_size: few; v_call: TRBV12-3/TRBV12-4; d_call: .; j_call: TRBJ1-3; cdr3_nt: TGTGCCAGCAGCCGGGGACGGCCGTTCAAGGGGGTGGGGGCGTGGACCATATATTTT; cdr3_aa: CASSRGRPFKGVGAWTIYF
clone_size: many; v_call: TRBV6-1; d_call: .; j_call: TRBJ2-7; cdr3_nt: TGTGCCAGCAGTCGTGGGACCTTAGCCTACGAGCAGTACTTC; cdr3_aa: CASSRGTLAYEQYF
clone_size: many; v_call: TRBV2; d_call: .; j_call: TRBJ1-5; cdr3_nt: TGTGCCAGCCGGGGGGATAGCAATCAGCCCCAGCATTTT; cdr3_aa: CASRGDSNQPQHF
clone_size: many; v_call: TRBV28; d_call: TRBD1; j_call: TRBJ1-1; cdr3_nt: TGTGCCAGCAGCCCAGGGGGAGAGAGCACTGAAGCTTTCTTT; cdr3_aa: CASSPGGESTEAFF